Presented here are 18 T cell receptor beta chains from one specimen sequenced in a study of blood T cell repertoires in COVID-19. Repertoires were generated with immunoSEQ multiplex PCR, while TCRdb's copy carries only in-frame clones and drops some. The sample includes fewer than 350,000 clones, around 89% of them seen just once. Sequenced sample: PBMCs or T cells enriched from blood (not recorded which). These receptor sequences come from a woman aged 55-69 years in a cohort exposed to, infected with or recovered from COVID-19 (not recorded which).

The genes are TRBV12-2 and TRBJ2-1; the tabulated D call, TRBD2, remains unverified against the DNA. TRBV12-2 constitutes a pseudogene. This CDR3 is built from 18 residues. The chain's CDR3 is CASRLGGVGTSAYNEQFF. CDR3 sequence (DNA): TGTGCAAGTCGCTTAGGAGGAGTGGGGACTAGCGCCTACAATGAGCAGTTCTTC.

This chain joins TRBV11-2 and TRBJ2-1, with 8 bases identical to TRBD2. Per germline, CDR1 SGHAT and CDR2 FQNNGV. V dropped 3 bases and J dropped 5; count of bases not matched to a gene: 12. The CDR3 covers 17 residues. The CDR3 bases are TGTGCCAGCAGCTTCCGTTCAACTAGCGGCGGAAACAATGAGCAGTTCTTC. Protein sequence: CASSFRSTSGGNNEQFF. Complete variable domain (other parts from reference TRBV11-2 and TRBJ2-1): EAGVAQSPRYKIIEKRQSVAFWCNPISGHATLYWYQQILGQGPKLLIQFQNNGVVDDSQLPKDRFSAERLKGVDSTLKIQPAKLEDSAVYLCASSFRSTSGGNNEQFFGPGTRLTVL.

CDR3 protein: CSVTGPTSTYEQYF. CDR3 DNA sequence: TGCAGCGTGACAGGCCCTACCTCAACCTACGAGCAGTACTTC. The chain recombines TRBV29-1 with TRBJ2-7; the D gene is possibly TRBD1 (6 bases). V was cut by 6 bases and J by 2 bases, with 17 bases left in between. The CDR3 has 14 amino acids. Germline CDR1 SQVTM, CDR2 ANQGSEA.

V is TRBV18 and J is TRBJ2-5; 9 bases line up with TRBD1. Per the germline V gene, CDR1 is KGHSH and CDR2 is LQKENI. There are 16 residues in the CDR3. J lost 4 bases, V lost 2 bases, and 8 bases had no gene match. DNA of the CDR3: TGTGCCAGCTCACCATACAGGGGGCAAGGGGGAGAGACCCAGTACTTC. Translated: CASSPYRGQGGETQYF.

The chain carries TRBV5-6 and TRBJ1-1; a possible D gene is TRBD1 (6 bases). Germline loops: CDR1 SGHDT, CDR2 YYEEEE. There are 14 residues in the CDR3. V lost 4 bases and J 1 base, leaving 11 bases between the germline ends. Here the CDR3 reads CASSHGQRNTEAFF. CDR3 in DNA: TGTGCCAGCAGCCACGGACAGCGGAACACTGAAGCTTTCTTT.

The chain joins TRBV28 to TRBJ1-2, with 10 bases matching TRBD1. The CDR3 totals 15 residues. The V gene end was trimmed by 8 bases and the J gene end by 4 bases; junction bases not matched to a gene: 10. Germline V lookup: CDR1 MDHEN, CDR2 SYDVKM. Written as DNA, the CDR3 is TGTGCCAGCGTGACAGGGGGCACACCCCTCTATGGCTACACCTTC. Its protein is CASVTGGTPLYGYTF.

The chain has TRBV28 and TRBJ1-2; a weak D match, TRBD1 (6 bases). CDR1 and CDR2 (germline): MDHEN, SYDVKM. The V gene lost 5 bases and the J gene lost 4 bases, with 17 bases spanning the gap. CDR3 length equals 15 residues. The CDR3 region has the DNA TGTGCCAGCAGTCCTCCCGACAGGCCAATCTATGGCTACACCTTC. Translation: CASSPPDRPIYGYTF.

The rearrangement joins TRBV28 to TRBJ1-2; D gene ambiguous. The V gene lost 6 bases and the J gene lost 0 bases, with 8 bases spanning the gap. The CDR3 is 13 residues long. The V gene's germline CDR1 is MDHEN and CDR2 SYDVKM. The CDR3 loop reads CASSTPANYGYTF. Here the CDR3 DNA reads TGTGCCAGCAGCACACCAGCTAACTATGGCTACACCTTC.

This chain links TRBV6-2 or TRBV6-3 with TRBJ2-7, with 12 bases aligning to TRBD2. The V and J ends lost 2 bases and 5 bases, in that order; junction bases with no gene match: 7. The CDR3 spans 16 residues. Per germline, CDR1 MNHEY and CDR2 SVGEGT. CDR3: CASSYTRLAGDDEQYF. In DNA, the CDR3 is TGTGCCAGCAGTTACACGAGACTAGCGGGAGACGACGAGCAGTACTTC.

V usage is TRBV30 and J usage is TRBJ2-1; 7 positions agree with TRBD1. J gave up 4 bases and V 5 bases, and 8 bases lay outside the gene matches. Germline V gene lookup returns CDR1 GTSNPN and CDR2 SVGIG (reference sequence). CDR3 length: 14 residues. This CDR3 is CAWVTLGQYNEQFF. The CDR3 DNA sequence: TGTGCCTGGGTAACTTTGGGACAGTACAATGAGCAGTTCTTC.

Here the CDR3 DNA reads TGTGCCACCAGTGAAGGGGCTAGCGGGCTCACAGATACGCAGTATTTT. Its translation: CATSEGASGLTDTQYF. This sequence joins TRBV24-1 and TRBJ2-3, with 8 bases lining up with TRBD2. CDR3 size: 16 residues. J gave up 2 bases and V 4 bases, and 7 bases lay outside the gene matches. CDR1 is KGHDR, CDR2 SFDVKD, per germline.

This CDR3 reads CASSLMFGTSLYEQYF. The CDR3, as DNA: TGTGCCAGCAGCTTGATGTTCGGGACTAGCCTTTACGAGCAGTACTTC. The gene calls are TRBV7-8 and TRBJ2-7, with 9 bases identical to TRBD2. The CDR3 consists of 16 residues. Germline trimming cut 3 bases from V and 4 bases from J; bases unmatched to any gene: 10. Germline assignment: CDR1 SGHVS and CDR2 FQNEAQ.

This chain joins TRBV21-1 and TRBJ1-2. TRBV21-1 is designated a pseudogene. The CDR3 runs to 16 residues. CDR3 in amino acids: CASHGTGRPRGYGYTF. The CDR3 coding sequence is TGTGCCAGCCACGGAACAGGCCGCCCGCGGGGCTATGGCTACACCTTC.

V is TRBV20-1 and J is TRBJ2-7; D not resolved. The V gene lost 0 bases and the J gene lost 6 bases, with 6 bases spanning the gap. This CDR3 contains 11 residues. The germline V gene has CDR1 DFQATT and CDR2 SNEGSKA (reference sequence). The CDR3 nucleotides read TGCAGTGCTAGAGATCCCCGCGAGCAGTACTTC. Translated: CSARDPREQYF.

The genes are TRBV21-1 and TRBJ2-4; TRBD1 is the table's D call, not checked against the DNA. TRBV21-1 is flagged as a pseudogene. The CDR3 length is 18 residues. CDR3 nucleotide sequence: TGTGCCAGCAGCAAAGAAGAGGGACAGGAGGTAGCCAAAAACATTCAGTACTTC. It yields the protein CASSKEEGQEVAKNIQYF.

The rearrangement uses TRBV2 and TRBJ2-7, with 8 bases that match TRBD1. The junction had 8 bases not matched to a gene; V was cut back by 5 bases and J by 2 bases. CDR3 length: 15 residues. Per germline, CDR1 SNHLY and CDR2 FYNNEI. Written as DNA, the CDR3 is TGTGCCAGCAGTCTGCCGGGACAGGTCCCCTACGAGCAGTACTTC. This translates into CASSLPGQVPYEQYF. Full variable domain (outside the CDR3, taken from reference TRBV2 and TRBJ2-7): EPEVTQTPSHQVTQMGQEVILRCVPISNHLYFYWYRQILGQKVEFLVSFYNNEISEKSEIFDDQFSVERPDGSNFTLKIRSTKLEDSAMYFCASSLPGQVPYEQYFGPGTRLTVT.

The chain is built from TRBV7-9 and TRBJ2-3, with a weak D call TRBD2 (5 bases). Trimming pared 5 bases from V and 2 bases from J, leaving 17 bases between. Germline CDR1 SEHNR, CDR2 FQNEAQ (reference sequence). CDR3 length equals 16 residues. CDR3 in amino acids: CASSRGLGDSTDTQYF. CDR3 sequence (DNA): TGTGCCAGCAGCCGAGGACTGGGAGACTCCACAGATACGCAGTATTTT. The full variable domain, with the rest looked up from reference TRBV7-9 and TRBJ2-3, is DTGVSQNPRHKITKRGQNVTFRCDPISEHNRLYWYRQTLGQGPEFLTYFQNEAQLEKSRLLSDRFSAERPKGSFSTLEIQRTEQGDSAMYLCASSRGLGDSTDTQYFGPGTRLTVL.

This chain joins TRBV29-1 and TRBJ1-2; D possibly corresponds to TRBD1 (5 bases). Trimming cost V 5 bases and J 7 bases, with 20 bases left between them. In germline, CDR1 is SQVTM, CDR2 ANQGSEA. The CDR3 contains 14 residues. In nucleotides, the CDR3 is TGCAGCGTTCTGAACGGGGGAAAGGTGGGTGGCTACACCTTC. This gives the protein CSVLNGGKVGGYTF.